The rows below give T cell receptor beta chains drawn from one sample of a study of T cell repertoires in cytomegalovirus infection. For these TCRs, the target antigens are not known. TCRdb reprocessed the reads with MiXCR, giving one entry per CDR3 protein. The table includes under 95,000 distinct CDR3 sequences, 40% to 50% detected once. This specimen consisted of CD8+ T cells from cultured PBMCs, obtained from culture after CMV antigen stimulation. The receptors were sampled from a human donor in good health (CMV status not recorded). Some clones in this sample may be carry-over from other donors' samples. Each CDR3 is given with its conserved first and last residue. Each record gives: J gene, V gene, D gene, clone size, CDR3 length, CDR3 protein, CDR3 DNA. A D gene is named only where the DNA matches it firmly. Clone size is not always given. Where it is, it says once, few, many or a class for expanded clones.

>TRBJ2-4|TRBV6-6|-|-|13
CASSYSPRDFEYF
TGTGCCAGCAGTTACTCGCCCCGGGACTTCGAGTACTTC
>TRBJ2-1|TRBV7-6|-|once|15
CASSPLGGPGDEQFF
TGTGCCAGCAGCCCTCTCGGAGGGCCGGGAGATGAGCAGTTCTTC
>TRBJ2-3|TRBV7-8|-|few|18
CASSFSVGQGFDTDTQYF
TGTGCCAGCAGCTTTAGCGTGGGGCAGGGTTTCGACACAGATACGCAGTATTTT
>TRBJ2-2|TRBV4-1|-|few|17
CASSQETLAANTGELFF
TGCGCCAGCAGCCAAGAAACGCTAGCAGCGAACACCGGGGAGCTGTTTTTT
>TRBJ2-2|TRBV30|-|few|14
CAWSVGTNTGELFF
TGTGCCTGGAGTGTAGGAACGAACACCGGGGAGCTGTTTTTT
>TRBJ1-2|TRBV12-3/TRBV12-4|-|-|13
CASTSGIDFGYTF
TGTGCCAGCACCTCCGGGATTGACTTTGGCTACACCTTC
>TRBJ1-4|TRBV11-2|-|-|19
CASSLVQGLSISTNEKLFF
TGTGCCAGCAGCTTGGTGCAGGGGCTCTCGATATCAACTAATGAAAAACTGTTTTTT
>TRBJ1-5|TRBV6-5|-|few|14
CASSYRDGNQPQHF
TGTGCCAGCAGTTACCGGGACGGCAATCAGCCCCAGCATTTT
>TRBJ2-5|TRBV7-8|-|-|17
CASSQKIGETSQETQYF
TGTGCCAGCAGCCAGAAGATAGGAGAAACCTCCCAAGAGACCCAGTACTTC
>TRBJ1-5|TRBV27|-|-|13
CASSLQGHQPQHF
TGTGCCAGCAGTTTACAGGGACATCAGCCCCAGCATTTT
>TRBJ1-5|TRBV27|-|-|14
CASGSPGINQPQHF
TGTGCCAGCGGGTCGCCAGGAATCAATCAGCCCCAGCATTTT
>TRBJ1-1|TRBV7-9|-|few|16
CASRSQGFGMNTEAFF
TGTGCCAGCAGGTCCCAGGGTTTTGGGATGAACACTGAAGCTTTCTTT
>TRBJ1-6|TRBV12-3/TRBV12-4|-|-|16
CASRGESGGFNSPLHF
TGTGCCAGCAGGGGTGAATCCGGGGGCTTTAATTCACCCCTCCACTTT
>TRBJ1-3|TRBV28|-|few|15
CASSLIGSSGNTIYF
TGTGCCAGCAGTTTAATCGGCTCATCTGGAAACACCATATATTTT
>TRBJ1-5|TRBV4-1|-|-|16
CASSQAKEGPNQPQHF
TGCGCCAGCAGCCAAGCGAAGGAGGGGCCAAATCAGCCCCAGCATTTT
>TRBJ2-1|TRBV6-2/TRBV6-3|-|-|17
CASSYSHTGSSYNEQFF
TGTGCCAGCAGTTACTCCCATACAGGGAGCTCCTACAATGAGCAGTTCTTC
>TRBJ1-6|TRBV7-8|-|many|16
CASSLVRPSYNSPLHF
TGTGCCAGCAGCTTAGTCCGTCCGTCCTATAATTCACCCCTCCACTTT
>TRBJ2-2|TRBV11-2|-|few|15
CASSLDLSGGGELFF
TGTGCCAGCAGCTTAGATCTTTCCGGTGGAGGGGAGCTGTTTTTT